This T cell receptor beta chain was captured in a study of T cell repertoires in cytomegalovirus infection. Study background: Used in the study were CMV epitopes, some recently identified and HLA-C-restricted, others well-studied and HLA-B-restricted. Matching HLA type and CMV infection were both indicated by public TCR beta signatures. The study's findings and limits: The ex vivo response was dominated by HLA-C-restricted CMV-specific TCR beta clonotypes.

MiXCR, run by TCRdb on the reads, gives a single entry per CDR3 protein. The sample includes fewer than 650,000 distinct CDR3 sequences, about 39% of them seen just once. With respect to this clonotype: Its antigen is still unknown.

The TCR was taken from a human donor in good health (CMV status not recorded). Some clones in this sample may be carry-over from other donors' samples. Sequencing was performed on cultured PBMCs, taken from culture after CMV antigen stimulation.

CDR3 sequence: CASSPSMLSSYNEQFF. The CDR3 DNA reads TGTGCCAGCAGTCCATCAATGTTAAGCTCCTACAATGAGCAGTTCTTC. The chain combines TRBV12-3 or TRBV12-4 with TRBJ2-1; D is ambiguous. The CDR3 contains 16 residues. The germline V and J ends were trimmed by 5 bases and 0 bases, with 14 bases remaining between them.